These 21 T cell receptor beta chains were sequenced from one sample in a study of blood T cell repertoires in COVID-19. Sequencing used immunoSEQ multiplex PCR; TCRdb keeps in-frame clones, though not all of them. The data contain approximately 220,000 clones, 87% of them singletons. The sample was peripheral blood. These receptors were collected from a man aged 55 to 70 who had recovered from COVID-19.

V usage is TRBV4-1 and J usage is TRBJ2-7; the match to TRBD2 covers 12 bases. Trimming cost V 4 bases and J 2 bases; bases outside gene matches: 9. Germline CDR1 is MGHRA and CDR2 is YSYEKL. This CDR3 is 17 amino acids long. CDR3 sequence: CASSLRSSGGETYEQYF. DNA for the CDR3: TGCGCCAGCAGCCTCCGATCTAGCGGGGGGGAAACCTACGAGCAGTACTTC.

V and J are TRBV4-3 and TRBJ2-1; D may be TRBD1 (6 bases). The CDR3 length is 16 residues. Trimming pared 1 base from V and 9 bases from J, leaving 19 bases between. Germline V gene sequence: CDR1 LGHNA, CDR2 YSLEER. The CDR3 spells CASSQVRGKGESEQFF. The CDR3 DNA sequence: TGCGCCAGCAGCCAAGTGAGGGGGAAAGGGGAGAGTGAGCAGTTCTTC.

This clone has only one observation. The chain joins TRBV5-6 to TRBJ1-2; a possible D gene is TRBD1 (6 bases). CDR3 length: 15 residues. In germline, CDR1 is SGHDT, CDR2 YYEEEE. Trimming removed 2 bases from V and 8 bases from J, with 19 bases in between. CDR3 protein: CASSFLQAGGGGYTF. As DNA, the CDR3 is TGTGCCAGCAGCTTTTTACAGGCTGGGGGCGGGGGCTACACCTTC.

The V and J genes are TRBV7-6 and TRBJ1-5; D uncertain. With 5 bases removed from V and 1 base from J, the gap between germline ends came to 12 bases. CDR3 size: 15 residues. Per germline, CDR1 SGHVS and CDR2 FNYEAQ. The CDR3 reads CASSPGRGSNQPQHF. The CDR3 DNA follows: TGTGCCAGCAGCCCCGGGAGAGGAAGCAATCAGCCCCAGCATTTT.

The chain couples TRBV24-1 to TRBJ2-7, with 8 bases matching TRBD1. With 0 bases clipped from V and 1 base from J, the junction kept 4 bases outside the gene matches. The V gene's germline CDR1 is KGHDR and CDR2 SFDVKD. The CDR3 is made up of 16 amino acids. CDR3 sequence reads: CATSDLGDRLSYEQYF. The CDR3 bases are TGTGCCACCAGTGATTTGGGGGACAGGCTTTCCTACGAGCAGTACTTC.

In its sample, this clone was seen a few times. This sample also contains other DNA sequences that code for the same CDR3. CDR3 residues: CAWSAGGYGYTF. The CDR3 DNA reads as TGTGCCTGGAGTGCAGGGGGCTATGGCTACACCTTC. V is TRBV30 and J is TRBJ1-2; 7 bases align to TRBD1. The V gene's germline CDR1 is GTSNPN and CDR2 SVGIG (reference sequence). The V gene end was trimmed by 1 base and the J gene end by 4 bases; junction bases not matched to a gene: 0. The CDR3 runs to 12 residues.

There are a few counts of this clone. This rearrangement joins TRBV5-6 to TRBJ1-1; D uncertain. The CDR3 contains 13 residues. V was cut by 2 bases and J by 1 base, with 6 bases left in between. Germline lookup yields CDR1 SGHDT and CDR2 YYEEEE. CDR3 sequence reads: CASSFRRNTEAFF. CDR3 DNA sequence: TGTGCCAGCAGCTTCCGCAGGAACACTGAAGCTTTCTTT.

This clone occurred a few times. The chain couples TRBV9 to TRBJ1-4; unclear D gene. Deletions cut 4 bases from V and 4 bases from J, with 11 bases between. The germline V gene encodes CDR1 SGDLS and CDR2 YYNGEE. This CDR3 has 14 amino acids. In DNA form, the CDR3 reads TGTGCCAGCAGCCAAGGAGCCCTTAATGAAAAACTGTTTTTT. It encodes CASSQGALNEKLFF.

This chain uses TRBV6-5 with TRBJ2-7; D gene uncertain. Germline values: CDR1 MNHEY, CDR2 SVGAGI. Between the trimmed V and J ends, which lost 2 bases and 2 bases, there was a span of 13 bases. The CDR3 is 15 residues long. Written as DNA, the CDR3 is TGTGCCAGCAGTTACAATGCCTTAAGCACCTACGAGCAGTACTTC. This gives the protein CASSYNALSTYEQYF.

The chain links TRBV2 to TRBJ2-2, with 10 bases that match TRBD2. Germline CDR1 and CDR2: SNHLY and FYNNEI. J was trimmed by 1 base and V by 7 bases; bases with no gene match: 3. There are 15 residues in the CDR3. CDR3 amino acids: CASMPSGRNTGELFF. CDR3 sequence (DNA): TGTGCCAGCATGCCTAGCGGGAGGAACACCGGGGAGCTGTTTTTT.

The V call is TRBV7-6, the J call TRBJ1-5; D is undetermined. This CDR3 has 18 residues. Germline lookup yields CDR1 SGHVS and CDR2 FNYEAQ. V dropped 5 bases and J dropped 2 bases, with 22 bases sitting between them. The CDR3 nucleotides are TGTGCCAGCAGCCTATCAGGATGGCTGGATAAAGGCAATCAGCCCCAGCATTTT. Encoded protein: CASSLSGWLDKGNQPQHF.

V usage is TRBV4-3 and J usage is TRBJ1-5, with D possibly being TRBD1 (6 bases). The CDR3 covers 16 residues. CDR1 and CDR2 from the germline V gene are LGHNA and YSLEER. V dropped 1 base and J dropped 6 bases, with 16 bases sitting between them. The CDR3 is CASSQGSYRDAQPQHF. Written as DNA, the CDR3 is TGCGCCAGCAGCCAAGGCTCCTACAGGGATGCTCAGCCCCAGCATTTT.

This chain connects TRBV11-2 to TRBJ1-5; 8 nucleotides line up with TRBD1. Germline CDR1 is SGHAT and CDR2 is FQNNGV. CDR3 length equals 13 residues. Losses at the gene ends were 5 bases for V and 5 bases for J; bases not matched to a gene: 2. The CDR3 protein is CASSPGGYQPQHF. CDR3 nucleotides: TGTGCCAGCAGCCCAGGGGGCTATCAGCCCCAGCATTTT.

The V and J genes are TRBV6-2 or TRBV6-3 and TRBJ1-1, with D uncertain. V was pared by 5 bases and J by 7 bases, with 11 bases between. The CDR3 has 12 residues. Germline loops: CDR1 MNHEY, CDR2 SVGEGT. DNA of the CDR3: TGTGCCAGCAGTATCCATCGGTTTGAAGCTTTCTTT. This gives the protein CASSIHRFEAFF.

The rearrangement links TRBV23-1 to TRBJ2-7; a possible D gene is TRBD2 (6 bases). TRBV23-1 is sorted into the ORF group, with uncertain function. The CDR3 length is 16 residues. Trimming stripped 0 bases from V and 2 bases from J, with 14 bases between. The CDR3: CASSQSRRATTYEQYF. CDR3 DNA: TGCGCCAGCAGTCAATCGAGGAGGGCCACGACCTACGAGCAGTACTTC.

CDR3 protein: CASSVQGGTSNSPLHF. CDR3 bases: TGTGCCAGCAGCGTCCAGGGGGGCACGAGTAATTCACCCCTCCACTTT. This chain connects TRBV9 to TRBJ1-6; 7 nucleotides agree with TRBD1. The CDR3 is made up of 16 amino acids. V gave up 2 bases and J gave up 6 bases; unmatched junction bases: 8. Germline CDR1 reads SGDLS; CDR2 reads YYNGEE.

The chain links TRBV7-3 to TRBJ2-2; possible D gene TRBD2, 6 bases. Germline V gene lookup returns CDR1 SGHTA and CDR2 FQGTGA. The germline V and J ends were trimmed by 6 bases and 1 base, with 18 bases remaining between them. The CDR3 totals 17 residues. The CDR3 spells CASRPTSAGRNTGELFF. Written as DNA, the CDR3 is TGTGCCAGCAGACCGACTAGTGCCGGGAGGAACACCGGGGAGCTGTTTTTT.

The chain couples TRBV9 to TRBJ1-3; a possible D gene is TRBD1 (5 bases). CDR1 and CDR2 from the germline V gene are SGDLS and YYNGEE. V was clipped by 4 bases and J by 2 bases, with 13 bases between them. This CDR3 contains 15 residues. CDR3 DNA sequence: TGTGCCAGCAGCATCAGGGAGGTGGCTGGAAACACCATATATTTT. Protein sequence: CASSIREVAGNTIYF.

The CDR3 sequence is CASSPPSGGLTDTQYF. CDR3 sequence (DNA): TGTGCCAGCTCACCACCGAGCGGGGGATTGACAGATACGCAGTATTTT. The rearrangement links TRBV18 to TRBJ2-3; 8 nucleotides line up with TRBD2. V dropped 0 bases and J dropped 3; count of bases not matched to a gene: 5. Germline V gene sequence: CDR1 KGHSH, CDR2 LQKENI. The CDR3 covers 16 residues.

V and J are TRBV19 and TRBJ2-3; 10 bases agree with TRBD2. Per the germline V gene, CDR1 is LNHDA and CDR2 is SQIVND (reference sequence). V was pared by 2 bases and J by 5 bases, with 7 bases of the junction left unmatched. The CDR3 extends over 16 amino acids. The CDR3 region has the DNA TGTGCCAGTAGTATATTACTAGCGGGATTGATAGATACGCAGTATTTT. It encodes CASSILLAGLIDTQYF. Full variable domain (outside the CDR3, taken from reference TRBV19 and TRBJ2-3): DGGITQSPKYLFRKEGQNVTLSCEQNLNHDAMYWYRQDPGQGLRLIYYSQIVNDFQKGDIAEGYSVSREKKESFPLTVTSAQKNPTAFYLCASSILLAGLIDTQYFGPGTRLTVL.

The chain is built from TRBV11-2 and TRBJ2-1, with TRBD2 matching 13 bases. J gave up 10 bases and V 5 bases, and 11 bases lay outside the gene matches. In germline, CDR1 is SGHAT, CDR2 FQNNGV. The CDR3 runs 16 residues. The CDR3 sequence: CASSTAPGTSGNEQFF. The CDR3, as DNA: TGTGCCAGCAGCACTGCCCCAGGGACTAGCGGGAACGAGCAGTTCTTC.